This T cell receptor (beta chain) was documented in a study of blood T cell repertoires in COVID-19. This clone was counted only a few times. Method: immunoSEQ multiplex PCR; TCRdb's copy keeps in-frame clones and lacks some. The table records 250,000 to 400,000 clones, around 85% of them present only once. Input material: PBMCs or T cells enriched from blood (not recorded which). This TCR came from a woman aged 25 to 45 who had been exposed to COVID-19.

CDR3 coding DNA: TGTGCCAGCAGCTTGGAACGACAGGCGAACACTGAAGCTTTCTTT. The encoded protein is CASSLERQANTEAFF. The chain links TRBV11-2 to TRBJ1-1; a possible D gene is TRBD1 (6 bases). The CDR3 has 15 amino acids. Deletions cut 3 bases from V and 1 base from J, with 12 bases between. Germline V gene sequence: CDR1 SGHAT, CDR2 FQNNGV.